This entry is about one T cell receptor beta chain. V gave up 5 bases and J gave up 7 bases, with 21 bases separating them. The V gene's germline CDR1 is SGDLS and CDR2 YYNGEE. The CDR3 extends over 15 amino acids. The data were obtained in a study of control samples from healthy donors and cancer patients. Profiled with immunoSEQ multiplex PCR; TCRdb holds only in-frame clones, not every one. Here the sample spans roughly 120,000 clones, 93% being singletons. This receptor was obtained from a man aged 30 to 39 in good health. V usage is TRBV9 and J usage is TRBJ1-2; D not certain. Material: blood. The CDR3 coding sequence is TGTGCCAGCAGTGAACCCCCTACTGGAGTTGGTGGCTACACCTTC. Amino acids: CASSEPPTGVGGYTF.